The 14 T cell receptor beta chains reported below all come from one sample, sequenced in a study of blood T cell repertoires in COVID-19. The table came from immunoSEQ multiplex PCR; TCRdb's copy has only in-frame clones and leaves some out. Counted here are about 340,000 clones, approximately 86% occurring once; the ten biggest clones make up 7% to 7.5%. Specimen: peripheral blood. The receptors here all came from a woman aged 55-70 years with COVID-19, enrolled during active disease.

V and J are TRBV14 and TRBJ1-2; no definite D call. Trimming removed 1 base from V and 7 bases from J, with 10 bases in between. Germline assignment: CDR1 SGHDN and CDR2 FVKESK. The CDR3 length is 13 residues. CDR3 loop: CASSQGGLLGYTF. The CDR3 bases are TGTGCCAGCAGCCAAGGAGGACTCCTTGGCTACACCTTC.

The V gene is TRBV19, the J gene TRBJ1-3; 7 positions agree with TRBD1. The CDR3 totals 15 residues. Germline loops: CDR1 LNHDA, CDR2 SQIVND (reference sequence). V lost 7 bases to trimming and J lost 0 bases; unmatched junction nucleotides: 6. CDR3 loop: CASTWGQFSGNTIYF. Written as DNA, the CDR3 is TGTGCCAGTACCTGGGGACAGTTCTCTGGAAACACCATATATTTT.

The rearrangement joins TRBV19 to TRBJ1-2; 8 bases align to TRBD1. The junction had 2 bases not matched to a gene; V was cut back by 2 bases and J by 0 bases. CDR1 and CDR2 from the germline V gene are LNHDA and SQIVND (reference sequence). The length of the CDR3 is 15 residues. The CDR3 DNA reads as TGTGCCAGTAGTATACTGACAGGGGCTAACTATGGCTACACCTTC. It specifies CASSILTGANYGYTF.

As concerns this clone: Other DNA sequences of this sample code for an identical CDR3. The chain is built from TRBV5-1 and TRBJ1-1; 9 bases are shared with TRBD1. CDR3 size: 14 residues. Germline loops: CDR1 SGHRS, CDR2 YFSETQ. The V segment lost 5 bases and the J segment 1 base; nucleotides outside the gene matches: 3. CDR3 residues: CASSSGQGNTEAFF. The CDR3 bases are TGCGCCAGCAGTTCGGGACAGGGGAACACTGAAGCTTTCTTT.

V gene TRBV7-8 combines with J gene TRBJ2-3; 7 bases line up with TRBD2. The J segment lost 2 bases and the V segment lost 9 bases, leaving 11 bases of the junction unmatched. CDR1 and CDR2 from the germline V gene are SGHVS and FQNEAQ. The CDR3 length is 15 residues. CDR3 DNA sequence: TGTGCCAGTCATAGAACGGGAGGTTACACAGATACGCAGTATTTT. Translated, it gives CASHRTGGYTDTQYF. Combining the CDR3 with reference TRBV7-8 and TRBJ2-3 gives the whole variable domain GAGVSQSPRYKVAKRGQDVALRCDPISGHVSLFWYQQALGQGPEFLTYFQNEAQLDKSGLPSDRFFAERPEGSVSTLKIQRTQQEDSAVYLCASHRTGGYTDTQYFGPGTRLTVL.

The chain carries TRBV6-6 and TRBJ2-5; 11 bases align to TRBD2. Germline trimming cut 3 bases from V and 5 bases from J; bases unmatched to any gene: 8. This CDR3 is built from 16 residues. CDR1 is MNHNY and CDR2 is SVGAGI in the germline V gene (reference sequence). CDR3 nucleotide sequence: TGTGCCAGCAGTTATCTAGCGGGGGGCTGGGGGGAGACCCAGTACTTC. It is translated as CASSYLAGGWGETQYF.

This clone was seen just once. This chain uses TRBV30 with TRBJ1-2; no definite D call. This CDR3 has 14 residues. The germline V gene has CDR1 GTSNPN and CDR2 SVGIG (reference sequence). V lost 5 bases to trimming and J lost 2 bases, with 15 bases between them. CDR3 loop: CAWLFRGLNYGYTF. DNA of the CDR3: TGTGCCTGGTTATTCCGGGGTTTAAACTATGGCTACACCTTC.

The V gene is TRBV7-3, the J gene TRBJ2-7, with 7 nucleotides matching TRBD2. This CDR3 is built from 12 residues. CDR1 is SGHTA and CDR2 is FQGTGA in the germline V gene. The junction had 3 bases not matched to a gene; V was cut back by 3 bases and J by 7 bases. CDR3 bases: TGTGCCAGCAGCTTCGAGGGAGGGGAGCAGTACTTC. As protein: CASSFEGGEQYF. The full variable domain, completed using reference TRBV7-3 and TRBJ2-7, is GAGVSQTPSNKVTEKGKYVELRCDPISGHTALYWYRQSLGQGPEFLIYFQGTGAADDSGLPNDRFFAVRPEGSVSTLKIQRTERGDSAVYLCASSFEGGEQYFGPGTRLTVT.

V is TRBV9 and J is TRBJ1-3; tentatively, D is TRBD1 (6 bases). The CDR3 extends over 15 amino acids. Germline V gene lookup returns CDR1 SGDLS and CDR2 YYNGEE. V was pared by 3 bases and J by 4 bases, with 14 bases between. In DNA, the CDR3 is TGTGCCAGCAGCGGTAGAGGGGGTTTGGGAAACACCATATATTTT. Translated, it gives CASSGRGGLGNTIYF.

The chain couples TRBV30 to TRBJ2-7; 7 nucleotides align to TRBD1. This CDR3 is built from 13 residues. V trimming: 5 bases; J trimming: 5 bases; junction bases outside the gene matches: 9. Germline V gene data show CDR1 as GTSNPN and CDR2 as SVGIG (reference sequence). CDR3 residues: CAWGTGAKDEQYF. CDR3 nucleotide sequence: TGTGCCTGGGGTACAGGGGCGAAGGACGAGCAGTACTTC.

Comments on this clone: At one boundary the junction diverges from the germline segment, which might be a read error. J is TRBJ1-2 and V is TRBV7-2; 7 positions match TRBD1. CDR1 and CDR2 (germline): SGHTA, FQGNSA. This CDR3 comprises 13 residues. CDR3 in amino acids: CASSGREGWGTAF. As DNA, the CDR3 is TGTGCCAGCAGCGGCCGGGAAGGTTGGGGGACAGCCTTC.

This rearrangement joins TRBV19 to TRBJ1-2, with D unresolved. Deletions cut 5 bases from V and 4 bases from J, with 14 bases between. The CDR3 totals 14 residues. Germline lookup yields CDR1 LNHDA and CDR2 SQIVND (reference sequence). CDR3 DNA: TGTGCCAGTAGTCTAGGCTCGAACAGCTATGGCTACACCTTC. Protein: CASSLGSNSYGYTF.

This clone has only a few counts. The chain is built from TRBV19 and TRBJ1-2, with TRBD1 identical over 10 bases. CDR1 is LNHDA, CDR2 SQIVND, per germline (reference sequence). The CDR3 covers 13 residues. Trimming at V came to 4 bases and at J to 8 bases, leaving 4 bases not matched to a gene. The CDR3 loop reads CASSTGTGDGYTF. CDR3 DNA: TGTGCCAGTAGTACCGGGACAGGGGACGGCTACACCTTC.

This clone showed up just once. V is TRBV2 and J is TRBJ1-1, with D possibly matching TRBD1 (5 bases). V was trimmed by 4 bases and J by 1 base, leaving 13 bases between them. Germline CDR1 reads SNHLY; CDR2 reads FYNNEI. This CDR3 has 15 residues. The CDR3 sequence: CASSVQGGANTEAFF. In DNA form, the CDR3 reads TGTGCCAGCAGTGTCCAGGGAGGGGCGAACACTGAAGCTTTCTTT.